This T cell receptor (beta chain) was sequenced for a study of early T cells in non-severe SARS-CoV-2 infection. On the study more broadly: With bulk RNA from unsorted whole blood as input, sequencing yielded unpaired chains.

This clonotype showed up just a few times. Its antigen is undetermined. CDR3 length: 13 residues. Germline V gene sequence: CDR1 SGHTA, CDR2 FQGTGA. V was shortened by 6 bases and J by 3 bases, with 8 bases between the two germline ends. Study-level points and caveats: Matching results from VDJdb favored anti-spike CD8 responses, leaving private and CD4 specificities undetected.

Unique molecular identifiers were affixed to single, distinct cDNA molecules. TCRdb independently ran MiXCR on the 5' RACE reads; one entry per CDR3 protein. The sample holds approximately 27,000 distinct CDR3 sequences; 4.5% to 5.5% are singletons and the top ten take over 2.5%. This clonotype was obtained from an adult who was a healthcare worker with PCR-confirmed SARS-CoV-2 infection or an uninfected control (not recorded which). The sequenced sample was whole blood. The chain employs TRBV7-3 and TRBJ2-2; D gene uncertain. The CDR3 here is CASRPQDTGELFF. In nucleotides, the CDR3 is TGTGCCAGCAGACCGCAAGACACCGGGGAGCTGTTTTTT.